This T cell receptor beta chain was sequenced during a study of cytomegalovirus exposure and HLA in healthy donors. After removal of 0 bases from V and 4 bases from J, the junction contained 3 bases not matched to a gene. The CDR3 has 15 residues. Germline values: CDR1 SGHDT, CDR2 YYEEEE. It was with 60 Vbeta and 13 Jbeta primers that the PCR ran. The data were produced by immunoSEQ multiplex PCR, yet TCRdb's version contains in-frame clones alone and is incomplete. This sample has under 150,000 clones; 67% occur once, and the top ten carry 8% to 10%. The chain employs TRBV5-6 and TRBJ2-2, with 7 nucleotides matching TRBD1. This clonotype was sampled from a man younger than 35 in good health and CMV-seropositive. Sequencing was carried out using PBMCs. The CDR3 here is CASSLGPGGTGELFF. The DNA of the CDR3 is TGTGCCAGCAGCTTGGGACCAGGGGGCACCGGGGAGCTGTTTTTT.